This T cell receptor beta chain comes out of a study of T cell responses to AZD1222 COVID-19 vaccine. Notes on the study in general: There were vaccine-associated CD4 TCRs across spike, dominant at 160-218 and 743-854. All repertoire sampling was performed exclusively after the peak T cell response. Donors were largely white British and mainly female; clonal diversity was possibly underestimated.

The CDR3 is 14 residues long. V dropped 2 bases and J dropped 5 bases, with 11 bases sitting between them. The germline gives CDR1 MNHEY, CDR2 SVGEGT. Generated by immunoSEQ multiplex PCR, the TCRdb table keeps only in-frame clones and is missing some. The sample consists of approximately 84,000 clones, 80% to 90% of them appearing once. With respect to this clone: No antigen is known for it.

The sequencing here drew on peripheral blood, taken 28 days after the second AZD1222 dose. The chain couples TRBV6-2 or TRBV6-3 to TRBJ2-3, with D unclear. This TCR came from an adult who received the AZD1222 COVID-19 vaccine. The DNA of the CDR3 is TGTGCCAGCAGTTACCGCAGGCAGGTAGATACGCAGTATTTT. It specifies CASSYRRQVDTQYF.